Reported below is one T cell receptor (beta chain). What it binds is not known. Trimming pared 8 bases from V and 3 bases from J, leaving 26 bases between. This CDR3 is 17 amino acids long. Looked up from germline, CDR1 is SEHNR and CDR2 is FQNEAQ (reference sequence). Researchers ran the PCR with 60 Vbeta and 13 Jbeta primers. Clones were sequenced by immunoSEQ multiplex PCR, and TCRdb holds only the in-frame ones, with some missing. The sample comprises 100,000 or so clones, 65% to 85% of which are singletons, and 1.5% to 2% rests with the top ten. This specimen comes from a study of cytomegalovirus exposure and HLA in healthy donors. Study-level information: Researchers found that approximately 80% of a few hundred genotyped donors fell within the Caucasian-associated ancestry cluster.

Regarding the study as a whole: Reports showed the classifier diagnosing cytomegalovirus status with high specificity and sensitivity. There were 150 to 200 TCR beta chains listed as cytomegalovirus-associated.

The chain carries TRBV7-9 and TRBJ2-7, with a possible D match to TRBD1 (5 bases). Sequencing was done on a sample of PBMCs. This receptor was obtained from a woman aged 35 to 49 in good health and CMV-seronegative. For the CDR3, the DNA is TGTGCCAGCGGCAATCTGCTGCAGGGTACGTTAGGCTACGAGCAGTACTTC. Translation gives CASGNLLQGTLGYEQYF.